The 5 T cell receptor beta chains below were found in one sample sequenced in a study of blood T cell repertoires in COVID-19. Libraries were prepared by immunoSEQ multiplex PCR; TCRdb keeps only in-frame clonotypes and omits some of them. The sample contains 150,000 to 200,000 clones, around 90% of which appear only once. Sequenced input: peripheral blood. These receptors all come from a man aged 50-59 years who had recovered from COVID-19.

This clone has just one count. The V and J genes are TRBV7-6 and TRBJ2-1; D possibly corresponds to TRBD2 (8 bases). V lost 3 bases and J 9 bases, leaving 21 bases between the germline ends. This CDR3 has 16 amino acids. CDR1 is SGHVS, CDR2 FNYEAQ, per germline. Written as DNA, the CDR3 is TGTGCCAGCAGCTTTGGGACAGAGCTAGCGGGCGGTGAGCAGTTCTTC. This sequence encodes CASSFGTELAGGEQFF.

This rearrangement joins TRBV12-3 or TRBV12-4 to TRBJ1-4; 7 bases are shared with TRBD1. V shed 5 bases, J shed 7 bases, and the junction held 4 bases outside the gene matches. This CDR3 contains 13 residues. CDR3 sequence: CASSPGGSEKLFF. The CDR3 DNA reads as TGTGCCAGCAGTCCAGGGGGGAGTGAAAAACTGTTTTTT.

This sequence joins TRBV6-5 and TRBJ2-1; D is perhaps TRBD2 (6 bases). Per the germline V gene, CDR1 is MNHEY and CDR2 is SVGAGI. With 5 bases removed from V and 7 bases from J, the gap between germline ends came to 12 bases. This CDR3 region has 13 residues. The CDR3 loop reads CASSQPSVNEQFF. The DNA of the CDR3 is TGTGCCAGCAGTCAACCTAGCGTTAATGAGCAGTTCTTC.

This rearrangement joins TRBV27 to TRBJ2-1, with D possibly TRBD2 on 6 matching bases. V lost 2 bases and J 1 base, leaving 12 bases between the germline ends. Germline V gives CDR1 MNHEY, CDR2 SMNVEV (reference sequence). The CDR3 is made up of 16 amino acids. This chain's CDR3 is CASSLQGLTSYNEQFF. CDR3 bases: TGTGCCAGCAGTTTACAGGGACTGACATCCTACAATGAGCAGTTCTTC.

This clone was counted between two and nine times. The V and J genes are TRBV7-2 and TRBJ1-1; tentative D call: TRBD1 (5 bases). Germline V CDR1 and CDR2: SGHTA, FQGNSA. V was shortened by 11 bases and J by 6 bases, with 7 bases between the two germline ends. This CDR3 region has 9 residues. The CDR3 loop reads CAWGAEAFF. The CDR3 nucleotides are TGTGCCTGGGGCGCTGAAGCTTTCTTT.